The entry below gives a single TCR beta chain sequence along with its context. Its specificity is unknown. These data come from a study of cytomegalovirus exposure and HLA in healthy donors. Study-level points and caveats: It was reported that TCR beta sequences correctly inferred the HLA-A and HLA-B alleles for most subjects. Previous analysis showed most TCR beta V segments were productive about 90% or about 30% of the time.

Trimming took 0 bases from V and 5 from J; bases not matched to a gene: 6. The length of the CDR3 is 16 residues. Germline loops: CDR1 SGHRS, CDR2 YFSETQ. Both 60 Vbeta primers and 13 Jbeta primers went into the PCR. Here immunoSEQ multiplex PCR was the method, and the copy in TCRdb shows in-frame clones only, minus some. The profile shows approximately 140,000 clones, 65% to 85% of them singletons. The chain uses TRBV5-1 and TRBJ2-7, with TRBD2 identical over 12 bases. The specimen sequenced was PBMCs. The TCR originated in a woman aged 40 to 55 in good health and CMV-seropositive. The CDR3 DNA follows: TGCGCCAGCAGCTTGGGAGGACTAGCGGGGCTGGACGAGCAGTACTTC. Residues: CASSLGGLAGLDEQYF.